This entry lists 16 T cell receptor beta chains sequenced from one sample in a study of CD8 T cells in ankylosing spondylitis. TCRdb fed the 5' RACE reads into MiXCR, producing one record per CDR3 protein. The sample holds about 160,000 distinct CDR3 sequences, under 55% seen once. The sequencing sample was made of synovial fluid, either unsorted or a sorted T cell fraction (not recorded which). The receptors here all came from a male donor with ankylosing spondylitis.

This clonotype was detected ten times or more. V and J are TRBV29-1 and TRBJ2-7; tentatively, D is TRBD1 (7 bases). This CDR3 has 13 amino acids. V dropped 5 bases and J dropped 2 bases, with 13 bases sitting between them. The germline CDR1 and CDR2 sequences are SQVTM and ANQGSEA. CDR3 sequence reads: CSVRRGETYEQYF. CDR3 bases: TGCAGCGTTCGCAGGGGGGAAACCTACGAGCAGTACTTC.

The gene calls are TRBV4-3 and TRBJ2-7; either TRBD1 or TRBD2 may supply D (5 bases each). This CDR3 has 15 amino acids. CDR1 LGHNA and CDR2 YSLEER come from the germline V gene. The V and J ends lost 2 bases and 0 bases respectively, with 11 bases between them. In DNA form, the CDR3 reads TGCGCCAGCAGCCAACATCGGGGCTCCTCCTACGAGCAGTACTTC. The encoded protein is CASSQHRGSSYEQYF.

The chain is built from TRBV4-3 and TRBJ2-7, with 8 bases matching TRBD1. This CDR3 is 15 amino acids long. The J segment lost 1 base and the V segment lost 4 bases, leaving 6 bases of the junction unmatched. CDR1 is LGHNA, CDR2 YSLEER, per germline. CDR3 sequence (DNA): TGCGCCAGCAGCCTGGACAGGGACCCGTCCTACGAGCAGTACTTC. This sequence encodes CASSLDRDPSYEQYF.

This clonotype was observed many times. V gene TRBV12-3 or TRBV12-4 combines with J gene TRBJ2-7; TRBD2 matches at 7 bases. The CDR3 covers 14 residues. With 5 bases clipped from V and 2 bases from J, the junction kept 6 bases outside the gene matches. The DNA of the CDR3 is TGTGCCAGCAGTCCCTGGGGGGGGGCCTACGAGCAGTACTTC. As protein: CASSPWGGAYEQYF.

DNA of the CDR3: TGTGCCAGCTCAGTCCTGCGGCACACTGAAGCTTTCTTT. Translated: CASSVLRHTEAFF. The chain couples TRBV18 to TRBJ1-1; D is undetermined. With 5 bases removed from V and 3 bases from J, the gap between germline ends came to 10 bases. Germline lookup yields CDR1 KGHSH and CDR2 LQKENI. The CDR3 spans 13 residues.

This clonotype was picked up one time. This chain joins TRBV5-1 and TRBJ1-4; D unclear. Germline CDR1 is SGHRS and CDR2 is YFSETQ. V gave up 6 bases and J gave up 0 bases, with 21 bases separating them. The CDR3 consists of 18 residues. The CDR3 sequence is CASKRYSTPTSTNEKLFF. DNA for the CDR3: TGCGCCAGCAAACGGTACTCAACCCCCACTTCAACTAATGAAAAACTGTTTTTT.

V and J are TRBV7-3 and TRBJ1-1; 9 positions match TRBD1. Germline V lookup: CDR1 SGHTA, CDR2 FQGTGA. The junction had 0 bases not matched to a gene; V was cut back by 0 bases and J by 4 bases. This CDR3 region has 14 residues. The CDR3 DNA is TGTGCCAGCAGCTTAACGGGACAGGGCACTGAAGCTTTCTTT. Protein sequence: CASSLTGQGTEAFF. The full variable domain, in which reference TRBV7-3 and TRBJ1-1 provide the parts outside the CDR3, is GAGVSQTPSNKVTEKGKYVELRCDPISGHTALYWYRQSLGQGPEFLIYFQGTGAADDSGLPNDRFFAVRPEGSVSTLKIQRTERGDSAVYLCASSLTGQGTEAFFGQGTRLTVV.

In its sample, this clonotype was seen a few times. The chain has TRBV12-3 or TRBV12-4 and TRBJ1-5; possible D gene TRBD1, 5 bases. The CDR3 is made up of 13 amino acids. V lost 4 bases and J 4 bases, leaving 8 bases between the germline ends. CDR3 residues: CASSWGRNQPQHF. CDR3 DNA: TGTGCCAGCAGTTGGGGACGGAATCAGCCCCAGCATTTT.

This sequence joins TRBV15 and TRBJ2-5; 12 bases agree with TRBD2. The CDR3 is 16 amino acids. With V trimmed by 0 bases and J by 5 bases, 4 bases remained unmatched. Per the germline V gene, CDR1 is LNHNV and CDR2 is YYDKDF (reference sequence). As DNA, the CDR3 is TGTGCCACCAGCAGAGATCGGACTAGCGGGACGGAGACCCAGTACTTC. This gives the protein CATSRDRTSGTETQYF.

This sequence joins TRBV24-1 and TRBJ2-5; 10 nucleotides agree with TRBD1. Germline V gene data show CDR1 as KGHDR and CDR2 as SFDVKD. V shed 5 bases and J 5 bases; nucleotides not matched to a gene: 7. The CDR3 length is 15 residues. CDR3: CATSGQGAYGETQYF. DNA for the CDR3: TGTGCCACCAGTGGACAGGGGGCATATGGGGAGACCCAGTACTTC.

V usage is TRBV2 and J usage is TRBJ2-7, with no clear D. V lost 7 bases to trimming and J lost 2 bases, with 9 bases between them. The CDR3 runs 12 residues. The V gene's germline CDR1 is SNHLY and CDR2 FYNNEI. The CDR3 loop reads CASKTVTYEQYF. Written as DNA, the CDR3 is TGTGCCAGCAAGACGGTGACCTACGAGCAGTACTTC. The whole variable domain, remainder taken from reference TRBV2 and TRBJ2-7, is EPEVTQTPSHQVTQMGQEVILRCVPISNHLYFYWYRQILGQKVEFLVSFYNNEISEKSEIFDDQFSVERPDGSNFTLKIRSTKLEDSAMYFCASKTVTYEQYFGPGTRLTVT.

V and J are TRBV29-1 and TRBJ2-7; TRBD2 matches at 10 bases. There are 14 residues in the CDR3. V dropped 6 bases and J dropped 5; count of bases not matched to a gene: 10. Germline assignment: CDR1 SQVTM and CDR2 ANQGSEA. CDR3 amino acids: CSVVLAGAADEQYF. The CDR3 DNA reads as TGCAGCGTGGTCCTAGCGGGGGCCGCTGACGAGCAGTACTTC.

The V gene is TRBV10-3, the J gene TRBJ1-1; D is possibly TRBD1 (6 bases). The CDR3 is 15 amino acids. Germline V gives CDR1 ENHRY, CDR2 SYGVKD. V was shortened by 3 bases and J by 1 base, with 12 bases between the two germline ends. CDR3 loop: CAISDSPRGNTEAFF. CDR3 bases: TGTGCCATCAGTGACAGCCCCAGGGGGAACACTGAAGCTTTCTTT.

The chain combines TRBV15 with TRBJ2-3; 7 bases fit TRBD2. The germline V gene has CDR1 LNHNV and CDR2 YYDKDF (reference sequence). The ends lost 4 bases at V and 1 base at J; junction bases unmatched: 11. The CDR3 consists of 17 residues. In DNA, the CDR3 is TGTGCCACCAGCATTGGACCAGCGGGATTAGGCACAGATACGCAGTATTTT. Translating it yields CATSIGPAGLGTDTQYF.

The V and J genes are TRBV14 and TRBJ1-1; 8 bases match TRBD1. Losses at the gene ends were 4 bases for V and 8 bases for J; bases not matched to a gene: 9. The germline V gene encodes CDR1 SGHDN and CDR2 FVKESK. This CDR3 region has 14 residues. In nucleotides, the CDR3 is TGTGCCAGCAGCCGCCGAAGCAGGGGGCGAGAAGCTTTCTTT. Its translation: CASSRRSRGREAFF.

This clonotype appeared once. The chain combines TRBV6-1 with TRBJ1-2; 8 nucleotides match TRBD1. Trimming removed 5 bases from V and 2 bases from J; junction bases left unmatched: 13. The CDR3 is 17 amino acids. CDR1 is MNHNS and CDR2 is SASEGT in the germline V gene. The CDR3 loop is CASSRGAGGAKNYGYTF. The DNA for the CDR3 is TGTGCCAGCAGTCGGGGGGCAGGGGGCGCGAAAAACTATGGCTACACCTTC.